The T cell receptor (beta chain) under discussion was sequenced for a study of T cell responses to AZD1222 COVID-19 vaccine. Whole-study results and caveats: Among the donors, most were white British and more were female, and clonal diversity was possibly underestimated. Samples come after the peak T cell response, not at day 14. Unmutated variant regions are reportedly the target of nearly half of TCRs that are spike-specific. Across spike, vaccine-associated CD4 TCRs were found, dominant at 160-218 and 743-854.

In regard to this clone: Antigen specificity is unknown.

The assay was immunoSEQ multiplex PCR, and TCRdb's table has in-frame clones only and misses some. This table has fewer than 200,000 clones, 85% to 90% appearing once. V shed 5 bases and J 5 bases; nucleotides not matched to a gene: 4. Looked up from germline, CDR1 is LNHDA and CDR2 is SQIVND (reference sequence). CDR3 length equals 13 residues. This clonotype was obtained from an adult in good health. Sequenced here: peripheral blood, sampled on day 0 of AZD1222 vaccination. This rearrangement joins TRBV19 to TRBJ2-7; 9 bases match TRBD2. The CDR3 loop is CASSQAGGNEQYF. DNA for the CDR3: TGTGCCAGTAGTCAGGCGGGGGGGAACGAGCAGTACTTC.